The present entry profiles one T cell receptor beta chain with its context. The target of this receptor is not known. No qualities accompany the bases; no much larger clone lies one base away. TCRbeta CDR3 regions were amplified from genomic DNA using the immunoSEQ Assay, a bias-controlled multiplex PCR. As for the authors' bioinformatics: The number of nucleated cells in each sample was estimated from the amplification of reference gene primers within the assay. To quantify the absolute abundance of each unique TCRbeta CDR3 rearrangement, sequence reads were collapsed and filtered. For each sample, productive Simpson clonality was calculated by taking the square root of Simpson's diversity index across productive rearrangements. Drawn from immuneACCESS, this table holds only the in-frame rearrangements with V and J called that TCRdb kept. Clones are partly lost; checked studies trace under half to an unresolved V gene and leave the rest unexplained. V, J and clone size were drawn from that table, and D and trimming were deduced from the DNA. Across this sample there are fewer than 350,000 clones, with about 82% seen only once. Approximately 7.9% of the sample lies in the top ten.

The data were obtained in a study of blood T cell repertoires in COVID-19 (TCRdb year 2020). In terms of the full investigation: Collaborator samples came from the United States, Italy and Spain and covered acute and convalescent phases of COVID-19. The material from the prospective study consisted of cDNA or gDNA derived from T cells, B-cell-depleted T cells, or PBMCs. The dataset comprised deeply sampled blood TCRbeta repertoires from subjects exposed to, actively infected with, or recovered from COVID-19. A freely available public database, intended as a resource for researchers studying the immune response to SARS-CoV-2, is where the repertoires were released. Samples came from the ongoing ImmuneRACE study (first 160 participants) plus 1,254 subjects from 6 global collaborators. Nearly every sample came with metadata listing a de-identified subject ID, COVID-19 status, age in years and sex. Where HLA class I and class II types were available, the types were taken from metadata supplied by the sample provider, not from assay-based typing.

Each collaborating institution followed its own protocols to collect whole blood in K2EDTA tubes. For TCRbeta analysis, collaborators shipped samples in one of three forms: frozen whole blood, isolated PBMCs, or DNA extracted from either of those sample types. The CDR3 has 16 amino acids, counting the end cysteine and phenylalanine. This entry keeps only the CDR3 DNA: 48 bases, framed from base 1. V lost 2 bases and J lost 6 bases, and the count of bases not matched to a germline gene is 8. The germline V gene (reference sequence) provides CDR1 LGHDT and CDR2 YNNKEL. On the study overall, not on this receptor specifically: How much clinical and demographic metadata was included differed by source and by participant, and the metadata was provided uncurated.

The chain is encoded by TRBV3-1 (or the pseudogene TRBV3-2) joined to TRBJ2-2; TRBD1 fits 8 bases in the junction. The origin of this receptor is a human donor in a cohort sampled during active COVID-19. The sequenced sample was peripheral blood. The sequence in DNA is TGTGCCAGCAGCCAATCATGGGGACAGGCCCCCGGGGAGCTGTTTTTT. Protein translation: CASSQSWGQAPGELFF.